This T cell receptor (beta chain) derives from a study of human thymus T cells. From resections taken during corrective heart surgery, the thymus tissue was obtained. Data came from immunoSEQ multiplex PCR; TCRdb stores just in-frame clones and leaves some out. This table has about 78,000 clones, approximately 97% appearing once. Germline CDR1 reads SGHDN; CDR2 reads FVKESK. V was clipped by 4 bases and J by 1 base; unmatched bases: 12. The CDR3 totals 18 residues. As concerns this clone: The antigen remains unidentified.

Whole-study findings and limits: Thymic and blood repertoires seemed to show skewed V and J gene use.

This TCR was sampled from a boy younger than two with a congenital heart defect but otherwise immunologically healthy. The chain combines TRBV14 with TRBJ2-3; 9 nucleotides match TRBD1. The material sequenced was thymus tissue. The CDR3 region is CASSRPRTGERGTDTQYF. The CDR3 nucleotides read TGTGCCAGCAGCCGTCCTCGGACAGGGGAAAGAGGCACAGATACGCAGTATTTT. Variable domain in full (rest from reference TRBV14 and TRBJ2-3): EAGVTQFPSHSVIEKGQTVTLRCDPISGHDNLYWYRRVMGKEIKFLLHFVKESKQDESGMPNNRFLAERTGGTYSTLKVQPAELEDSGVYFCASSRPRTGERGTDTQYFGPGTRLTVL.